This TCR beta chain is from a study of post-analysis software for immune sequencing data. This clonotype was observed once. Its target is not known. The CDR3 extends over 18 amino acids. CDR1 and CDR2 from the germline V gene are MNHEY and SVGEGT. V lost 6 bases and J lost 0, with 21 bases in between. Incorporated into the TCR beta cDNA libraries were unique molecular identifiers, which served to reduce PCR and sequencing biases. Via MiXCR, TCRdb re-called the PCR reads, giving one row per CDR3 protein. Altogether about 430,000 distinct CDR3 sequences are present, less than 40% being singletons, with the ten largest covering around 8%. Overall study findings and caveats: Controls had lower frequencies than patients of a few TRBV segments, which included TRBV5-6, TRBV5-1 and TRBV20-1.

The source material was blood. The source of this sequence is a girl under 10 years old with multiple sclerosis. This rearrangement joins TRBV6-2 or TRBV6-3 to TRBJ2-1; D is perhaps TRBD1 (6 bases). The CDR3 spells CASSQTPGQTSSYNEQFF. For the CDR3, the DNA is TGTGCCAGCAGCCAGACGCCGGGACAAACGAGCTCCTACAATGAGCAGTTCTTC.